These 13 T cell receptor beta chains share one sample of origin, sequenced in a study of control samples from healthy donors and cancer patients. TCRdb's copy holds only in-frame clones and misses some; the assay was immunoSEQ multiplex PCR. The sample has 48,000 or so clones, roughly 92% seen once. The specimen sequenced was PBMCs. These receptors were taken from a woman aged 45-60 years with head and neck cancer.

This chain's CDR3 is CASSPSSGANVLTF. The CDR3 coding sequence is TGTGCCAGCAGCCCCAGCTCAGGGGCCAACGTCCTGACTTTC. The chain links TRBV6-5 to TRBJ2-6; D call uncertain. V lost 6 bases to trimming and J lost 4 bases, with 10 bases between them. CDR1 is MNHEY and CDR2 is SVGAGI in the germline V gene. The CDR3 consists of 14 residues.

Points on this clone: The same CDR3 arises from other DNA sequences in this sample as well. This rearrangement joins TRBV28 to TRBJ1-5; a weak D match, TRBD1 (5 bases). The ends were cut back, 2 bases at V and 7 bases at J, with 18 bases in the middle. The V gene's germline CDR1 is MDHEN and CDR2 SYDVKM. The CDR3 has 16 amino acids. The CDR3 reads CASSLRRGGVWQPQHF. The DNA for the CDR3 is TGTGCCAGCAGTTTACGACGGGGGGGAGTATGGCAGCCCCAGCATTTT.

The chain combines TRBV11-2 with TRBJ1-2; a weak D match, TRBD1 (6 bases). Between the trimmed V and J ends, which lost 3 bases and 2 bases, there was a span of 10 bases. This CDR3 has 14 amino acids. Germline assignment: CDR1 SGHAT and CDR2 FQNNGV. The CDR3 nucleotides read TGTGCCAGCAGCTTCGGGCAGGGGAACTATGGCTACACCTTC. It translates to CASSFGQGNYGYTF.

This chain connects TRBV30 to TRBJ2-3, with 12 bases fitting TRBD2. In germline, CDR1 is GTSNPN, CDR2 SVGIG (reference sequence). The junction had 6 bases not matched to a gene; V was cut back by 5 bases and J by 3 bases. The CDR3 spans 15 residues. CDR3 in DNA: TGTGCCTGGGAGCTCGGACTAGCGGGAACAGATACGCAGTATTTT. This codes for CAWELGLAGTDTQYF. The whole variable domain, filled in from reference TRBV30 and TRBJ2-3, reads SQTIHQWPATLVQPVGSPLSLECTVEGTSNPNLYWYRQAAGRGLQLLFYSVGIGQISSEVPQNLSASRPQDRQFILSSKKLLLSDSGFYLCAWELGLAGTDTQYFGPGTRLTVL.

This clone was detected only a few times. The chain has TRBV9 and TRBJ2-1; 11 nucleotides match TRBD2. The CDR3 runs 18 residues. Germline V gives CDR1 SGDLS, CDR2 YYNGEE. Trimming cost V 0 bases and J 10 bases; bases outside gene matches: 15. CDR3 sequence (DNA): TGTGCCAGCAGCGTAGCCAACTCACTAGCGGGAGCAAGAGGCGAGCAGTTCTTC. Encoded protein: CASSVANSLAGARGEQFF.

CDR3 protein: CASSLEGRDASYNEQFF. CDR3 coding DNA: TGTGCCAGCAGCTTAGAGGGGCGGGATGCCTCCTACAATGAGCAGTTCTTC. The chain combines TRBV7-6 with TRBJ2-1, with D perhaps matching TRBD2 (6 bases). Per the germline V gene, CDR1 is SGHVS and CDR2 is FNYEAQ. This CDR3 is built from 17 residues. V was trimmed by 1 base and J by 0 bases, leaving 13 bases between them.

CDR3 region: CASSENGGPQETQYF. The CDR3 coding sequence is TGTGCCAGCAGTGAAAATGGGGGGCCCCAAGAGACCCAGTACTTC. The rearrangement joins TRBV2 to TRBJ2-5; D may match TRBD1 or TRBD2 (6 bases each). With 2 bases removed from V and 1 base from J, the gap between germline ends came to 11 bases. Germline-derived CDR1 and CDR2 are SNHLY and FYNNEI. CDR3 size: 15 residues.

This clone occurred once. The rearrangement joins TRBV15 to TRBJ1-4; a weak D match, TRBD1 (6 bases). The CDR3 sequence is 17 residues long. In germline, CDR1 is LNHNV, CDR2 YYDKDF (reference sequence). V lost 3 bases and J lost 1, with 15 bases in between. DNA of the CDR3: TGTGCCACCAGCAGGGGGTCAGGGGTGAAAACTAATGAAAAACTGTTTTTT. Its protein is CATSRGSGVKTNEKLFF.

V gene TRBV27 combines with J gene TRBJ2-5; 8 nucleotides align to TRBD1. The CDR3 is 16 residues long. V shed 5 bases, J shed 5 bases, and the junction held 13 bases outside the gene matches. The germline CDR1 and CDR2 sequences are MNHEY and SMNVEV (reference sequence). The CDR3 DNA reads TGTGCCAGCAGTATGACCTACTTGACAGGGGATGAGACCCAGTACTTC. Translation gives CASSMTYLTGDETQYF.

The chain employs TRBV18 and TRBJ2-1; 7 positions match TRBD1. The V segment lost 6 bases and the J segment 5 bases; nucleotides outside the gene matches: 10. CDR3 length: 15 residues. From germline, CDR1 is KGHSH and CDR2 LQKENI. CDR3 loop: CASSPYPGQNNEQFF. For the CDR3, the DNA is TGTGCCAGCTCGCCTTACCCGGGACAGAACAATGAGCAGTTCTTC.

The chain is built from TRBV27 and TRBJ1-5; D gene unclear. This CDR3 contains 13 residues. Germline CDR1 MNHEY, CDR2 SMNVEV (reference sequence). Trimming left V 8 bases short and J 7 bases short, with 15 bases between. Here the CDR3 reads CASGKGLKQPQHF. DNA of the CDR3: TGTGCCAGCGGTAAAGGGTTGAAGCAGCCCCAGCATTTT.

This rearrangement joins TRBV5-1 to TRBJ2-1; 8 bases fit TRBD1. The V gene end was trimmed by 0 bases and the J gene end by 4 bases; junction bases not matched to a gene: 3. The CDR3 totals 15 residues. Germline V CDR1 and CDR2: SGHRS, YFSETQ. In DNA form, the CDR3 reads TGCGCCAGCAGCTTGGCCAGGGGGCGTTACAATGAGCAGTTCTTC. This translates into CASSLARGRYNEQFF.

V usage is TRBV14 and J usage is TRBJ1-2; maybe TRBD1 (6 bases). Germline CDR1 is SGHDN and CDR2 is FVKESK. The CDR3 contains 14 residues. V was shortened by 2 bases and J by 5 bases, with 12 bases between the two germline ends. The CDR3 is CASSQQGMGYGYTF. The CDR3 nucleotides read TGTGCCAGCAGCCAACAGGGGATGGGATATGGCTACACCTTC.